This T cell receptor (beta chain) was retrieved from a study of spatial heterogeneity in lung cancer. Background on the study: The mean occurrence of each unique TCR and UMI combination in raw reads exceeded ten.

Germline CDR1 is MDHEN and CDR2 is SYDVKM. V lost 5 bases, J lost 6 bases, and 20 bases lay in between. The CDR3 is 15 residues long. This clonotype was seen ten or more times. Antigen specificity is unknown. TCR cDNA molecules each had a unique molecular identifier. TCRdb reanalysed the 5' RACE reads using MiXCR and keeps one entry per CDR3 protein. The table records more than 35,000 distinct CDR3 sequences, less than 5.5% of them present only once. Broader study findings: Whereas they appeared in blood less at follow-up, ubiquitous expanded tumor TCRs appeared there more at resection.

The sample's time point: sample taken at primary tumor resection. Whole RNA was taken from tumor, nontumor lung or frozen PBMC; it was then sequenced unsorted. A total of some 70 untreated early-stage non-small cell lung cancer patients served as donors. The receptor was derived from a female donor with early-stage non-small cell lung cancer. V usage is TRBV28 and J usage is TRBJ2-7, with a weak D call TRBD1 (6 bases). Sequencing used PBMCs, obtained at surgery. CDR3 sequence reads: CASSPPGGQGPEQYF. CDR3 in DNA: TGTGCCAGCAGTCCCCCTGGGGGCCAAGGTCCCGAGCAGTACTTC.